A single sample is the source of the 2 T cell receptor beta chains below, sequenced in a study of blood T cell repertoires in COVID-19 (dated by TCRdb to the early 2020s). The protocol used for the library was the immunoSEQ multiplex PCR assay. In TCRdb, the immuneACCESS table is reduced to in-frame sequences with V and J assigned. These tables do not hold every clone; where another copy was compared, an unresolved V gene accounts for under half, and the others remain unexplained. Here the sample has approximately 300,000 clones; more than 70% occur a single time. Under 7.5% of the sample is taken by the ten largest. Sequenced: peripheral blood. All receptors come from a man aged 18 to 29 who had recovered from COVID-19.

A single count supports this clone. The chain is built from TRBV10-3 and TRBJ1-1; D uncertain. The V end lost 11 bases, the J end lost 2 bases, and 15 bases lay between the germline ends. The CDR3 spans 13 residues. The germline gives CDR1 ENHRY, CDR2 SYGVKD. The CDR3 DNA reads as TGTGCCTCCGCCGGGTCCACTAACACTGAAGCTTTCTTT. It translates to CASAGSTNTEAFF.

The chain uses TRBV18 and TRBJ1-2; tentatively, D is TRBD1 (6 bases). CDR1 KGHSH and CDR2 LQKENI come from the germline V gene. The CDR3 totals 15 residues. The V gene lost 3 bases and the J gene lost 6 bases, with 17 bases spanning the gap. CDR3 DNA sequence: TGTGCCAGCTCACCGTTAGGGGACATCGACCATGGCTACACCTTC. Protein sequence: CASSPLGDIDHGYTF.